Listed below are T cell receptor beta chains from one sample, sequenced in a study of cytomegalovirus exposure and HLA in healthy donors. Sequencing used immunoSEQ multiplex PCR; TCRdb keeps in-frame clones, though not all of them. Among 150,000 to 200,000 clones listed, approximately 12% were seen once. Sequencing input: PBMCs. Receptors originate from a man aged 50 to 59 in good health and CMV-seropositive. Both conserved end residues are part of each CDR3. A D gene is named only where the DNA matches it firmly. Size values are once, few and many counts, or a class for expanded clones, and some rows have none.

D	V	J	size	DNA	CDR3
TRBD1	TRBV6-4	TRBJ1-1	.	TGTGCCAGCGCGGACAGGCGTGTGGCTGAAGCTTTCTTT	CASADRRVAEAFF
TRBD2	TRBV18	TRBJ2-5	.	TGTGCCAGCTCACCAGGGTCTCGCAGGTTAGCGGGGAAGCAAGAGACCCAGTACTTC	CASSPGSRRLAGKQETQYF
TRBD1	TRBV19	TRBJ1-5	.	TGTGCCAGTAGTACAGGACAGGGGGCTGATCAGCCCCAGCATTTT	CASSTGQGADQPQHF
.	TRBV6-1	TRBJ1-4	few	TGTGCCAGCAGTTTCCCTGCAGGGGTTAATGAAAAACTGTTTTTT	CASSFPAGVNEKLFF
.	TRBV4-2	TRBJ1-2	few	TGTGCCAGCAGCAACGGAGGGGGGGACTTTGGCTACACCTTC	CASSNGGGDFGYTF
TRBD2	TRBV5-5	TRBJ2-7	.	TGTGCCAGCAGCCGCAACCTAGCGGGGGGGCCGTTGTACGAGCAGTACTTC	CASSRNLAGGPLYEQYF
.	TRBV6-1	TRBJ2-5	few	TGTGCCAGCAGTCCTGGGCGGGGCAAAGAGACCCAGTACTTC	CASSPGRGKETQYF
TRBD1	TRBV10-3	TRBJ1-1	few	TGTGCCATCATAGCTAGACAGGGGGGGAACACTGAAGCTTTCTTT	CAIIARQGGNTEAFF
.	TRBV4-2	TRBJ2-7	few	TGTGCCAGCAGCCAAGAAGCACAGCCTCAAACCTACGAGCAGTACTTC	CASSQEAQPQTYEQYF
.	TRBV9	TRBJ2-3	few	TGTGCCAGCAGCCCTCAACTGGTCCGGGTGACAGATACGCAGTATTTT	CASSPQLVRVTDTQYF
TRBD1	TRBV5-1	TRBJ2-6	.	TGCGCCAGCAGCTTGGCCGGTACAGGGGCTGGGGCCAACGTCCTGACTTTC	CASSLAGTGAGANVLTF
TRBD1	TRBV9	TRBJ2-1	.	TGTGCCAGCAGCGTGACAGGGGGGAATGAGCAGTTCTTC	CASSVTGGNEQFF
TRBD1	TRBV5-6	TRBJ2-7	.	TGTGCCAGCAGCCTGGGACAGAGATTTACCGAGCAGTACTTC	CASSLGQRFTEQYF
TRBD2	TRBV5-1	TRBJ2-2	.	TGCGCCAGCAGCTCACCGGGACTAGCGGCCACCGGGGAGCTGTTTTTT	CASSSPGLAATGELFF
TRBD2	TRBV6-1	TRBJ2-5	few	TGTGCCAGCAGTGCTCCTAGCGGGGGTGAGACCCAGTACTTC	CASSAPSGGETQYF
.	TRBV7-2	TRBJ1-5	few	TGTGCCAGCAGCTTATCAGGCAATCAGCCCCAGCATTTT	CASSLSGNQPQHF
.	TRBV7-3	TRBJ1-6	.	TGTGCCAGCAGCTTAACGTATCGGGGGGCGAGTTCACCCCTCCACTTT	CASSLTYRGASSPLHF
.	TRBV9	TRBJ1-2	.	TGTGCCAGCAGCGTAGCCGAGAGATCAAATAACTATGGCTACACCTTC	CASSVAERSNNYGYTF
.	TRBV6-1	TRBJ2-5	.	TGTGCCAGCAGTGAGGCAGGGTCGGAGACCCAGTACTTC	CASSEAGSETQYF
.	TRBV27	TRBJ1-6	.	TGTGCCAGCAGTTTTTACCCGGGGAATTCACCCCTCCACTTT	CASSFYPGNSPLHF
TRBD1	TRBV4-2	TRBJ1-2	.	TGTGCCAGCAGCCAAGATTTAACAGGGGGGCACTATGGCTACACCTTC	CASSQDLTGGHYGYTF
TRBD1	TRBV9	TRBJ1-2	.	TGTGCCAGCAGCGTAGACAGGGGCGGAGGTGGCTACACCTTC	CASSVDRGGGGYTF
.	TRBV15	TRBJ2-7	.	TGTGCCACCAGCAGCCCCTCCGGGATTTCTACGAGCGGGCAGTACTTC	CATSSPSGISTSGQYF
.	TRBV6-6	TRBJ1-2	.	TGTGCCAGCAGTTACCCAAACAGAGGGGAGGATGGCTACACCTTC	CASSYPNRGEDGYTF
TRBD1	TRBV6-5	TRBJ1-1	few	TGTGCCAGCAGTTTACACAGGGGGCGAATGAACACTGAAGCTTTCTTT	CASSLHRGRMNTEAFF
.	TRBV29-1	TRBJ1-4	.	TGCAGCGCCCGAACAGGGTCGTCTAATGAAAAACTGTTTTTT	CSARTGSSNEKLFF
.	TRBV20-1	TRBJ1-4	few	TGCAGTGCTAGAAGCGGCGGACTGTTTTTT	CSARSGGLFF
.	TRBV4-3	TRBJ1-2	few	TGCGCCAGCAGCCCGGCTGACAGAACCTATGGCTACACCTTC	CASSPADRTYGYTF
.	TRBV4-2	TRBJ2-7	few	TGTGCCAGCAGCCCAGACAGTGGGGGGTCCTACGAGCAGTACTTC	CASSPDSGGSYEQYF
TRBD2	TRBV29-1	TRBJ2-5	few	TGCAGCGCCACACTCGGGGGGGAGACCCAGTACTTC	CSATLGGETQYF
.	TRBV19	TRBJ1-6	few	TGTGCCAGTAGTATCCAGGGTTCCAATTCACCCCTCCACTTT	CASSIQGSNSPLHF
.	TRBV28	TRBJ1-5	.	TGTGCCAGCAGTTCGGGAGGAGGGCTTAGGGTTAGTCAGCCCCAGCATTTT	CASSSGGGLRVSQPQHF
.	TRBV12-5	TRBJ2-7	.	TGTGCTAGTGGAAAACCCGGGGGTGTCGAGCAGTACTTC	CASGKPGGVEQYF
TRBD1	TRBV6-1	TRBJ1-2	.	TGTGCCAGCAGTGAAGCAGTTCCGTTGACAGGGTATTATAACTATGGCTACACCTTC	CASSEAVPLTGYYNYGYTF
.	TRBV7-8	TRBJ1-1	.	TGTGCCAGCAGCTTAGGGGGCTGGAGCACTGAAGCTTTCTTT	CASSLGGWSTEAFF
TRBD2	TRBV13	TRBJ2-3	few	TGTGCCAGCAGCTTATGGGGGGGAAGCACAGATACGCAGTATTTT	CASSLWGGSTDTQYF
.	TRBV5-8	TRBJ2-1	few	TGTGCCAGCGGAAGGGACACCCGCTCCTACAATGAGCAGTTCTTC	CASGRDTRSYNEQFF
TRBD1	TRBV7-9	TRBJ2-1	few	TGTGCCAGCAGGCCCGCTGAACAGGGGGCTTACAATGAGCAGTTCTTC	CASRPAEQGAYNEQFF
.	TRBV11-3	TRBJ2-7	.	TGTGCCAGCAGCCAAAAACAGGGCCCCTACGAGCAGTACTTC	CASSQKQGPYEQYF
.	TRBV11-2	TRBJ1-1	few	TGTGCCAGCAGCTTATCGGGACAAGAAGCTTTCTTT	CASSLSGQEAFF